Following are 5 T cell receptor beta chains from one sample sequenced in a study of T cell clones after liver transplantation. Some clones are missing from TCRdb's copy, which holds only in-frame ones; the method was immunoSEQ multiplex PCR. Here the sample spans more than 95,000 clones, roughly four fifths being singletons. The sample here was CD4+ T cells from blood, taken around 44 months after liver transplant. These receptors were obtained from a human patient who received a liver transplant. Some of the T cells might come from the graft donor.

The genes are TRBV18 and TRBJ2-3; D not resolved. Germline CDR1 is KGHSH and CDR2 is LQKENI. The CDR3 has 12 amino acids. Deletions cut 3 bases from V and 0 bases from J, with 1 base between. DNA for the CDR3: TGTGCCAGCTCACCGAGCACAGATACGCAGTATTTT. Translating it yields CASSPSTDTQYF.

The rearrangement joins TRBV9 to TRBJ2-3; 8 bases fit TRBD2. This CDR3 has 16 residues. The germline V gene encodes CDR1 SGDLS and CDR2 YYNGEE. J was trimmed by 4 bases and V by 4 bases; bases with no gene match: 11. CDR3 sequence: CASSPYKRGYPDTQYF. The CDR3 nucleotides are TGTGCCAGCAGCCCCTACAAGCGGGGGTATCCAGATACGCAGTATTTT.

The chain has TRBV7-2 and TRBJ2-7; D is undetermined. The CDR3 covers 14 residues. From germline, CDR1 is SGHTA and CDR2 FQGNSA. V lost 7 bases and J 7 bases, leaving 20 bases between the germline ends. The CDR3 DNA reads TGTGCCAGCAACTATAAACTTGGCGTTCGGGAGCAGTACTTC. It encodes CASNYKLGVREQYF.

The chain combines TRBV7-2 with TRBJ1-2; 8 bases are shared with TRBD1. Trimming at V came to 3 bases and at J to 2 bases, leaving 11 bases not matched to a gene. The CDR3 has 17 residues. The germline V gene has CDR1 SGHTA and CDR2 FQGNSA. The CDR3 DNA follows: TGTGCCAGCAGCTTCCCCGAGGGGCAGGGGGCGAACTATGGCTACACCTTC. It codes for CASSFPEGQGANYGYTF. The full variable domain, in which reference TRBV7-2 and TRBJ1-2 provide the parts outside the CDR3, is GAGVSQSPSNKVTEKGKDVELRCDPISGHTALYWYRQSLGQGLEFLIYFQGNSAPDKSGLPSDRFSAERTGGSVSTLTIQRTQQEDSAVYLCASSFPEGQGANYGYTFGSGTRLTVV.

The chain links TRBV5-1 to TRBJ1-2; D perhaps matches TRBD1 (6 bases). The V end was cut by 6 bases, the J end by 1 base, with 16 bases between. Germline V gene lookup returns CDR1 SGHRS and CDR2 YFSETQ. CDR3 length: 15 amino acids. CDR3 residues: CASIPVAGVNYGYTF. CDR3 coding DNA: TGCGCCAGCATCCCGGTTGCAGGGGTTAACTATGGCTACACCTTC.